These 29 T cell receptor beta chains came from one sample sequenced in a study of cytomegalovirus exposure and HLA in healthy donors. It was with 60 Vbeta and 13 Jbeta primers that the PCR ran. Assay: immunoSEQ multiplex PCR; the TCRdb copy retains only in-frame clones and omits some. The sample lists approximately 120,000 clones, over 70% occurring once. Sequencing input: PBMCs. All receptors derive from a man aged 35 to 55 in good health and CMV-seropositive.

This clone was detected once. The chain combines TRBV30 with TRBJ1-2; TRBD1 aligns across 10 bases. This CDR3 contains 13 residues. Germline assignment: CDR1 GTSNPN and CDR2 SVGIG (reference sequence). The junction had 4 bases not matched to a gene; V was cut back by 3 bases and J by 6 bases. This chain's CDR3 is CAWRDRGVDGYTF. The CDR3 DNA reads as TGTGCCTGGAGGGACAGGGGGGTAGATGGCTACACCTTC.

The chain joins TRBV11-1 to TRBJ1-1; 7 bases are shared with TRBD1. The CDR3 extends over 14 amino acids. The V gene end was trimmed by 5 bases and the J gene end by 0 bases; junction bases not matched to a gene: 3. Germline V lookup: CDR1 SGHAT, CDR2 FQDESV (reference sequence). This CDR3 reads CASSTDRVNTEAFF. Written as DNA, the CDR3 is TGTGCCAGCAGCACTGACAGGGTGAACACTGAAGCTTTCTTT.

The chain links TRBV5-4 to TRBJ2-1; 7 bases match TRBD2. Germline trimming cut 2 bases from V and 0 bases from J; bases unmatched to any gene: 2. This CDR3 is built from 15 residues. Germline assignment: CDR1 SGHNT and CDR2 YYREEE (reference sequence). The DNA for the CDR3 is TGTGCCAGCAGCTTCGGCGGGAGCTCCTACAATGAGCAGTTCTTC. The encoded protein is CASSFGGSSYNEQFF.

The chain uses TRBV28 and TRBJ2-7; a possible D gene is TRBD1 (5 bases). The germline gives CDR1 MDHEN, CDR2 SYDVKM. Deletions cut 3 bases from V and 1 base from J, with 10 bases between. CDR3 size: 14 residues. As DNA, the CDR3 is TGTGCCAGCAGTTTCACAGGCATATCCTACGAGCAGTACTTC. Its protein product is CASSFTGISYEQYF.

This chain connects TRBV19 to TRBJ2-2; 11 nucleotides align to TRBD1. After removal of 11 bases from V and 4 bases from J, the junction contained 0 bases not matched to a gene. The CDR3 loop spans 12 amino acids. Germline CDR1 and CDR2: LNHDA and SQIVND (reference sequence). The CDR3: CAGTGGTGELFF. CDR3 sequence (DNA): TGTGCCGGGACAGGGGGCACCGGGGAGCTGTTTTTT.

CDR3: CASSSGELAGGRTDTQYF. The CDR3 coding sequence is TGCGCCAGCAGCTCCGGGGAACTAGCGGGGGGGCGCACAGATACGCAGTATTTT. The chain recombines TRBV5-1 with TRBJ2-3, with 13 nucleotides matching TRBD2. Germline CDR1 is SGHRS and CDR2 is YFSETQ. J lost 1 base, V lost 3 bases, and 8 bases had no gene match. The CDR3 length is 18 residues.

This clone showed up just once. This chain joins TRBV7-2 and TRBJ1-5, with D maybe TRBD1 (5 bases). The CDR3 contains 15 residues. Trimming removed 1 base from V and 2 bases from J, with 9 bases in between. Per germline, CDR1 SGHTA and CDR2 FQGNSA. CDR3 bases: TGTGCCAGCAGCTTAGTAATCAGGGGCAATCAGCCCCAGCATTTT. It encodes CASSLVIRGNQPQHF.

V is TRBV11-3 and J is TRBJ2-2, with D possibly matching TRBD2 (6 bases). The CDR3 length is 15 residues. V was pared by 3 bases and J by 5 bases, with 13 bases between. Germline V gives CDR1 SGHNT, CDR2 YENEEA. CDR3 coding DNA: TGTGCCAGCAGCTTTGGGTTCCGGGGGACCGGGGAGCTGTTTTTT. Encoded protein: CASSFGFRGTGELFF.

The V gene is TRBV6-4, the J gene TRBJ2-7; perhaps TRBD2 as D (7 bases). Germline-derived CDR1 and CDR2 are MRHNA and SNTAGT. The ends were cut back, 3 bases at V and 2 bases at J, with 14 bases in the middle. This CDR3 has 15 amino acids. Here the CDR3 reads CASSEGNGGPYEQYF. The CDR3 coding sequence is TGTGCCAGCAGTGAAGGGAACGGGGGGCCCTACGAGCAGTACTTC.

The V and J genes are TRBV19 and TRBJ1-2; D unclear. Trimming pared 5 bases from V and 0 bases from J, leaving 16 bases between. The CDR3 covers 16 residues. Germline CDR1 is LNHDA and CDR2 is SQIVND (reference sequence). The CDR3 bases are TGTGCCAGTAGTCCCAGAGCCCAGCGAACTAACTATGGCTACACCTTC. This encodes CASSPRAQRTNYGYTF.

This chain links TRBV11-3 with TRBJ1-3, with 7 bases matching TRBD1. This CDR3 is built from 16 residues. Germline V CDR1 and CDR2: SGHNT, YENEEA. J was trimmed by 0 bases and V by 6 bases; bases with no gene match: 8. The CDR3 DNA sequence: TGTGCCAGCAGTTCCCTTGGGACAGACTCTGGAAACACCATATATTTT. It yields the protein CASSSLGTDSGNTIYF. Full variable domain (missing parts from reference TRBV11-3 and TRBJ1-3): EAGVVQSPRYKIIEKKQPVAFWCNPISGHNTLYWYLQNLGQGPELLIRYENEEAVDDSQLPKDRFSAERLKGVDSTLKIQPAELGDSAVYLCASSSLGTDSGNTIYFGEGSWLTVV.

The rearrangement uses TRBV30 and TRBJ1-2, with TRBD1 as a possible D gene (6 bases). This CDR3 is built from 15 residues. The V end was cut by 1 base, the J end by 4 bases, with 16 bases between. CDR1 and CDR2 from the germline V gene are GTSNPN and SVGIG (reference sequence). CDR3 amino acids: CAWSGWEGVLYGYTF. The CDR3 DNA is TGTGCCTGGAGTGGGTGGGAGGGGGTGCTCTATGGCTACACCTTC.

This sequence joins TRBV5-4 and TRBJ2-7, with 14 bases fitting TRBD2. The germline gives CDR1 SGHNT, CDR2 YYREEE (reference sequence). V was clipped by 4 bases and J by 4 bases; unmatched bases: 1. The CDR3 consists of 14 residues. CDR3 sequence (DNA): TGTGCCAGCAGCCGACTAGCGGGGGGGTACGAGCAGTACTTC. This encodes CASSRLAGGYEQYF.

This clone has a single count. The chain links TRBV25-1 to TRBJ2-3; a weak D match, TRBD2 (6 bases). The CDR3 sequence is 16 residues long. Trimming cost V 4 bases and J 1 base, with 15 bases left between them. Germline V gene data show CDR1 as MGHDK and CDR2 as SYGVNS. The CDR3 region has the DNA TGTGCCAGCAGTGCCCCCCGGGAGTTGGGCACAGATACGCAGTATTTT. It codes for CASSAPRELGTDTQYF.

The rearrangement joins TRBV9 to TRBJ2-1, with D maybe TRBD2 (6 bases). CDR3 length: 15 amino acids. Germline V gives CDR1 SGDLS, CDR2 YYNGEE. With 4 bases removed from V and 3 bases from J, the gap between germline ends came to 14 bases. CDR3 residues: CASSLGLQDYNEQFF. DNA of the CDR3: TGTGCCAGCAGCTTGGGACTTCAGGACTACAATGAGCAGTTCTTC. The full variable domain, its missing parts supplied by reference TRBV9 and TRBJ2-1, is DSGVTQTPKHLITATGQRVTLRCSPRSGDLSVYWYQQSLDQGLQFLIQYYNGEERAKGNILERFSAQQFPDLHSELNLSSLELGDSALYFCASSLGLQDYNEQFFGPGTRLTVL.

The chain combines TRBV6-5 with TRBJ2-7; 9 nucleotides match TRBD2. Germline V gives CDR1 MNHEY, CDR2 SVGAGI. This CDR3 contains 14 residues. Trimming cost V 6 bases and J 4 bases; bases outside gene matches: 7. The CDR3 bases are TGTGCCAGCAGCCCCAGCGGGAGGTCTTACGAGCAGTACTTC. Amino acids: CASSPSGRSYEQYF.

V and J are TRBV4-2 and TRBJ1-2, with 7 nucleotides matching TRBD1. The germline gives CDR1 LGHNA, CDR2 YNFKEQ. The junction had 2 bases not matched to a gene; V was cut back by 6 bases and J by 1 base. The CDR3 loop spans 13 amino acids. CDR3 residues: CASRQGNNYGYTF. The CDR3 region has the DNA TGTGCCAGCAGACAGGGGAATAACTATGGCTACACCTTC.

For the CDR3, the DNA is TGTGCCACCAGCAGAACTACACCAGGCGGGAGGGAAGAGACCCAGTACTTC. This sequence encodes CATSRTTPGGREETQYF. The V gene is TRBV15, the J gene TRBJ2-5; 9 nucleotides match TRBD2. Trimming removed 2 bases from V and 3 bases from J; junction bases left unmatched: 10. The CDR3 spans 17 residues. The germline CDR1 and CDR2 sequences are LNHNV and YYDKDF (reference sequence).

As DNA, the CDR3 is TGCGCCAGCAGCTTAGGACAGGGAGTAGGCTACGAGCAGTACTTC. Residues: CASSLGQGVGYEQYF. The V gene is TRBV5-1, the J gene TRBJ2-7; 8 bases are a match to TRBD1. CDR3 length equals 15 residues. In germline, CDR1 is SGHRS, CDR2 YFSETQ. J was trimmed by 3 bases and V by 2 bases; bases with no gene match: 7.

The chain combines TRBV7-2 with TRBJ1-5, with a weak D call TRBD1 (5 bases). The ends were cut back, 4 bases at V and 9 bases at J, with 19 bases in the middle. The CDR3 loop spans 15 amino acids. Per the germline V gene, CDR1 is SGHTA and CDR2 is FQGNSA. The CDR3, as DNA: TGTGCCAGCAGCTCGGGGTTGGAGGGGAGATCGCCCCAGCATTTT. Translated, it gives CASSSGLEGRSPQHF.

The CDR3 protein is CASSLPGGEANVLTF. The CDR3 nucleotides read TGTGCCAGCAGCCTCCCAGGGGGCGAGGCCAACGTCCTGACTTTC. V and J are TRBV4-2 and TRBJ2-6; 8 positions agree with TRBD1. The V gene end was trimmed by 4 bases and the J gene end by 6 bases; junction bases not matched to a gene: 5. CDR3 length equals 15 residues. CDR1 LGHNA and CDR2 YNFKEQ come from the germline V gene.

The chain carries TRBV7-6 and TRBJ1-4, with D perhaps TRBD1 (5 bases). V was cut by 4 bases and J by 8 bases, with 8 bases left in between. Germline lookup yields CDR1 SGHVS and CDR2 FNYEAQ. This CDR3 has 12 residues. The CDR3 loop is CASSSQGEKLFF. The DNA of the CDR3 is TGTGCCAGCAGCTCCCAGGGAGAAAAACTGTTTTTT.

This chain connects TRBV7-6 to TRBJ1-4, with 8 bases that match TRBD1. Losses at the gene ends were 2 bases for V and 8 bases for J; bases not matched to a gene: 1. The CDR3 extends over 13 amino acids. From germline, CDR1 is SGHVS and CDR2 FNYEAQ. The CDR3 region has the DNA TGTGCCAGCAGCTTACGACAGGGGGAAAAACTGTTTTTT. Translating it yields CASSLRQGEKLFF.

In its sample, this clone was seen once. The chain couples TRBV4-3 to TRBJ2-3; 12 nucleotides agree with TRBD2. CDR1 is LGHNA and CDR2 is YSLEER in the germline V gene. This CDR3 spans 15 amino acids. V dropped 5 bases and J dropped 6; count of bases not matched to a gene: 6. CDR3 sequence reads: CASSDLAGGTDTQYF. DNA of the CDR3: TGCGCCAGCAGCGATCTAGCGGGAGGGACGGATACGCAGTATTTT.

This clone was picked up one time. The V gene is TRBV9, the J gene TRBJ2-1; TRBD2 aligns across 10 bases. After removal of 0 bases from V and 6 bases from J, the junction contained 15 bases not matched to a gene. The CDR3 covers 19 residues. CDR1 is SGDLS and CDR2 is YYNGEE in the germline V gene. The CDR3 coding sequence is TGTGCCAGCAGCGTAGACTACGGAAGCGGGAGGGCCCCGGGCAATGAGCAGTTCTTC. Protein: CASSVDYGSGRAPGNEQFF.

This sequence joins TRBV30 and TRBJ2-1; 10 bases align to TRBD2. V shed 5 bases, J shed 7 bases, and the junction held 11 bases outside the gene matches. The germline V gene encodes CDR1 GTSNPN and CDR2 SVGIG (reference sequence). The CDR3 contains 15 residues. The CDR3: CAWAQRSGGWNEQFF. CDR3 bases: TGTGCCTGGGCCCAACGTAGCGGGGGGTGGAATGAGCAGTTCTTC.

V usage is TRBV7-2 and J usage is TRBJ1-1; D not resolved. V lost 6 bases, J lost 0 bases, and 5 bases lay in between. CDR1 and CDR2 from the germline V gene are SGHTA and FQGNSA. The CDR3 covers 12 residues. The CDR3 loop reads CASRPMNTEAFF. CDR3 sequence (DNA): TGTGCCAGCAGACCTATGAACACTGAAGCTTTCTTT.

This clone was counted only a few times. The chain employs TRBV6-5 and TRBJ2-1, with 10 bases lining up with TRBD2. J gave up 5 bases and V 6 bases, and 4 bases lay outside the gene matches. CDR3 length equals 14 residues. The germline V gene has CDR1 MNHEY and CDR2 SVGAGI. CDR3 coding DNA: TGTGCCAGCAGACAACTAGCGGGAAACAATGAGCAGTTCTTC. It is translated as CASRQLAGNNEQFF.

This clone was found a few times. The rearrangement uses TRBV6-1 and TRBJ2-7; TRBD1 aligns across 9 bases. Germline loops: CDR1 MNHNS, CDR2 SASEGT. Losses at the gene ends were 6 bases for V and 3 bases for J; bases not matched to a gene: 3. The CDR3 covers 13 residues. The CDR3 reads CASSGTGSYEQYF. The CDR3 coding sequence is TGTGCCAGCAGCGGGACAGGGAGCTACGAGCAGTACTTC.